Described below is a single T cell receptor (beta chain) sequence and its context. Its antigen is undetermined. The sample originates from a study of vaccination and CD4 T cells after COVID-19. CDR3 length: 19 amino acids. Trimming at V came to 0 bases and at J to 0 bases, leaving 8 bases not matched to a gene. Germline V gene data show CDR1 as DFQATT and CDR2 as SNEGSKA (reference sequence). Treatment defined: approximately nine-day PBMC culture with coronavirus spike peptide pools or control peptides (ViraFEST assay). Harvesting of the unexposed donor's CD4+ T cells predated the COVID-19 pandemic (2011-2018). At the Johns Hopkins FTIC core, DNA taken from cultured CD4+ T cells was sequenced by way of the Oncomine TCR Beta short-read assay. Extraction of genomic DNA was performed on cultured CD4+ T cells. TCRdb redid the calling of the PCR reads with MiXCR, one entry per CDR3 protein. The sample comprises thousands of distinct CDR3 sequences, around 33% of which are singletons, and 20% to 25% rests with the top ten.

The TCR sequence derives from a human donor in good health. Sequencing was done on a sample of CD4+ T cells from blood, cultured in vitro. The V and J genes are TRBV20-1 and TRBJ2-1; TRBD2 matches 13 bases. The CDR3 nucleotides are TGCAGTGCTAGAGATTCCAGACTAGCGGGAGGCCTCTCCTACAATGAGCAGTTCTTC. Encoded protein: CSARDSRLAGGLSYNEQFF.